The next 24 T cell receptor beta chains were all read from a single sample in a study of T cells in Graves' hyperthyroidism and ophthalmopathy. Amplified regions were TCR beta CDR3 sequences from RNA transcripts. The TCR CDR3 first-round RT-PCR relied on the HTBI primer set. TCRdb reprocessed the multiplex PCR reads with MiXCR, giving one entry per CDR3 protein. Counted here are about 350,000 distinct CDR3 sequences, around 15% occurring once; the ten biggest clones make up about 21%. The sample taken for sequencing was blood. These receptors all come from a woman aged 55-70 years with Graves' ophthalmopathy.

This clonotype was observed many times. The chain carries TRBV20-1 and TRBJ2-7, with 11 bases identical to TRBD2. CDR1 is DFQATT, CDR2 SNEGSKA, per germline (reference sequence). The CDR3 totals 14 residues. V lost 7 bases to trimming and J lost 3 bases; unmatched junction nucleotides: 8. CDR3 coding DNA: TGCAGTGGCCAGACTAGCGGGACTTTCTACGAGCAGTACTTC. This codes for CSGQTSGTFYEQYF.

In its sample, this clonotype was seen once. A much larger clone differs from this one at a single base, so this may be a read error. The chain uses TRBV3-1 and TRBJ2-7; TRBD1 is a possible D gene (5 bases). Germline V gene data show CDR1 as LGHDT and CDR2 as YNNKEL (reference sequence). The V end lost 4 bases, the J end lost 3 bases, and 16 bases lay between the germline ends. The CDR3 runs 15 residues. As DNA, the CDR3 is TGTGCCAGCAGCCTGGGCACAGGCCTTTACTACGAGCAGTACTTC. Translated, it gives CASSLGTGLYYEQYF.

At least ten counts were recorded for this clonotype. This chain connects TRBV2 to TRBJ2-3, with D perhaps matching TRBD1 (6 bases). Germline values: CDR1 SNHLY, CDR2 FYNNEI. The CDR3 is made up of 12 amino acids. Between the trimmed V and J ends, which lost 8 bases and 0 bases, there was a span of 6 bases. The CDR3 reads CASGQSTDTQYF. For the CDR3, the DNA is TGTGCCAGCGGACAGAGCACAGATACGCAGTATTTT.

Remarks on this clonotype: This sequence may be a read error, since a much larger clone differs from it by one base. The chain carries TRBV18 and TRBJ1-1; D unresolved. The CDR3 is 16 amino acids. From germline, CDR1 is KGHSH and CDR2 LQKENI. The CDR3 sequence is CASLPSVRVWGTEAFF. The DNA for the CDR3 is TGTGCCAGCTTACCAAGCGTTAGGGTTTGGGGCACTGAAGCTTTCTTT. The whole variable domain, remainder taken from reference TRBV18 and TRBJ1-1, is NAGVMQNPRHLVRRRGQEARLRCSPMKGHSHVYWYRQLPEEGLKFMVYLQKENIIDESGMPKERFSAEFPKEGPSILRIQQVVRGDSAAYFCASLPSVRVWGTEAFFGQGTRLTVV.

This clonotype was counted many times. The CDR3, as DNA: TGTGCCAGCAGCTCGACGGGGGGTAGGGGATCCGAGCAGTACTTC. Translating it yields CASSSTGGRGSEQYF. The V gene is TRBV7-3, the J gene TRBJ2-7; 7 bases are shared with TRBD2. The CDR3 extends over 15 amino acids. The V gene end was trimmed by 4 bases and the J gene end by 6 bases; junction bases not matched to a gene: 12. The germline V gene encodes CDR1 SGHTA and CDR2 FQGTGA.

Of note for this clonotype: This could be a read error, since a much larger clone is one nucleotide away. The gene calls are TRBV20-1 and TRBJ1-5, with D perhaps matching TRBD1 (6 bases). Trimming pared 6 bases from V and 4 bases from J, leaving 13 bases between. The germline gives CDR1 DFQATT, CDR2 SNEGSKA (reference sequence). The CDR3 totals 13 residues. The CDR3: CSARTAVNQPQHF. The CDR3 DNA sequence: TGCAGTGCCCGGACAGCCGTTAATCAGCCCCAGCATTTT.

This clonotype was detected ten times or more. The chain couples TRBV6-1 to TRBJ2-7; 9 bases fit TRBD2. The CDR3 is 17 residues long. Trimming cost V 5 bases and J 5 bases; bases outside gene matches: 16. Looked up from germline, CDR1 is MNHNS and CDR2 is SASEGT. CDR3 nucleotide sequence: TGTGCCAGCAGTTATCGCTTGGCGGGAGGGTCCAGGGACGAGCAGTACTTC. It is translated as CASSYRLAGGSRDEQYF.

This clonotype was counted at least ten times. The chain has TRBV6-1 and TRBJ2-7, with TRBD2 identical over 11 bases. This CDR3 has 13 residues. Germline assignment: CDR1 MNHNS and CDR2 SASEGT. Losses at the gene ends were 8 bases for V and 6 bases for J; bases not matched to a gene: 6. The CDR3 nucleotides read TGTGCCAGCTATCGACTAGCGGGAAGCGAGCAGTACTTC. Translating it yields CASYRLAGSEQYF.

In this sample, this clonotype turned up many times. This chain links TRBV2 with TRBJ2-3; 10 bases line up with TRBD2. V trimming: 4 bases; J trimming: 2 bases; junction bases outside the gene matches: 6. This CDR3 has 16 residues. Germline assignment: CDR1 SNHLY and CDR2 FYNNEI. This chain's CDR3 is CASSGLLAGTTDTQYF. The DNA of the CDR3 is TGTGCCAGCAGTGGCCTACTAGCGGGGACCACAGATACGCAGTATTTT.

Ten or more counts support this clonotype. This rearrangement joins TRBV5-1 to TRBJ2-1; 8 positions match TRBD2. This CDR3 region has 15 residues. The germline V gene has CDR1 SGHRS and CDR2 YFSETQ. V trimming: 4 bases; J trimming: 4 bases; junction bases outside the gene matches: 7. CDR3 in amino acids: CASSVTTSGYNEQFF. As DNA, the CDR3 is TGCGCCAGCAGCGTGACTACTAGCGGTTACAATGAGCAGTTCTTC.

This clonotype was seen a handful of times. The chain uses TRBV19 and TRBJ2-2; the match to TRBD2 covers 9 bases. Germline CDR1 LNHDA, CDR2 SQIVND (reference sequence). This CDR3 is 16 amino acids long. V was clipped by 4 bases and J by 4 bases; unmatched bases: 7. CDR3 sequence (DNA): TGTGCCAGTAGTACCTTTGCGGGAGGGCCCACCGGGGAGCTGTTTTTT. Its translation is CASSTFAGGPTGELFF.

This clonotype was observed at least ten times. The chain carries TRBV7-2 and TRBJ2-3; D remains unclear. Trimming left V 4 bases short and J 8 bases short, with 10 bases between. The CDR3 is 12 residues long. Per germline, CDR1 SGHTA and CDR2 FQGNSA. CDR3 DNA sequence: TGTGCCAGCAGCTCCGGCTACGGTACGCAGTATTTT. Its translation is CASSSGYGTQYF.

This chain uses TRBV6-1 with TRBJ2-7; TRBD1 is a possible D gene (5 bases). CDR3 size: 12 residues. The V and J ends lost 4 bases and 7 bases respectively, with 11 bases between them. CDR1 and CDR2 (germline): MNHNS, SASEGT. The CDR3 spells CASSGQKLEQYF. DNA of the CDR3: TGTGCCAGCAGTGGACAGAAGCTGGAGCAGTACTTC.

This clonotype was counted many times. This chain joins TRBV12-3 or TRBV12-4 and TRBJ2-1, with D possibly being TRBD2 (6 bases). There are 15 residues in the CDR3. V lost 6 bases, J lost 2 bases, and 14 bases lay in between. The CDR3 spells CASSPGLGTYNEQFF. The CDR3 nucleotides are TGTGCCAGCAGCCCGGGACTTGGGACCTACAATGAGCAGTTCTTC.

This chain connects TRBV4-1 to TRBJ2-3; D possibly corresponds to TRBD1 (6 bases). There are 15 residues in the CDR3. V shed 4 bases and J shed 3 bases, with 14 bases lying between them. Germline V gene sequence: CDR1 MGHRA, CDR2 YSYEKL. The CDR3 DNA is TGCGCCAGCAGCCGGGGGACACTGAATACAGATACGCAGTATTTT. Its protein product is CASSRGTLNTDTQYF.

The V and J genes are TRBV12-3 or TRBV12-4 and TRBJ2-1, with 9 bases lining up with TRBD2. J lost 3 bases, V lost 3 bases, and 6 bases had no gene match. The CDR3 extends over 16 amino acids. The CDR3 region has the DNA TGTGCCAGCAGTTTCCCTAGCGGGGTGGGCTACAATGAGCAGTTCTTC. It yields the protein CASSFPSGVGYNEQFF.

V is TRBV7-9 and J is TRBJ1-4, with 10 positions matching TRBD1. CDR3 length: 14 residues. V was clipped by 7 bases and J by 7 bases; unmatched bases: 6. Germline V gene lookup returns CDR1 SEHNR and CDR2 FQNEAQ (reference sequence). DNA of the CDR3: TGTGCCAGCACTCCGGGACAGGGGTTTGAAAAACTGTTTTTT. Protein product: CASTPGQGFEKLFF.

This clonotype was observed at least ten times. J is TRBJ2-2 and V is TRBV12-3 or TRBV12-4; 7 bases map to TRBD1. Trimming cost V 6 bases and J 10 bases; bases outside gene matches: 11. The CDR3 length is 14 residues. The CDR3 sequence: CASSLRQGHEELFF. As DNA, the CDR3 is TGTGCCAGCAGCTTACGACAGGGACATGAGGAGCTGTTTTTT.

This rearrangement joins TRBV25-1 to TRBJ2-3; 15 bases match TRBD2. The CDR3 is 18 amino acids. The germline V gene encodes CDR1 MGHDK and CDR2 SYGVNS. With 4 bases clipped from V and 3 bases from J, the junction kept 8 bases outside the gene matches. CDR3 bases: TGTGCCAGCAGTGGGACTAGCGGGAGGGCCCGGTTGACAGATACGCAGTATTTT. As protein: CASSGTSGRARLTDTQYF.

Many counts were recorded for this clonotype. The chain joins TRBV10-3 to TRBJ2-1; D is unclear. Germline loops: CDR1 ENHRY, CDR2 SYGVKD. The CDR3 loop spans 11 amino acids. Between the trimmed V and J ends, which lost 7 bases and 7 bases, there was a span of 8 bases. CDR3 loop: CAIKGWNEQFF. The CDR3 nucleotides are TGTGCCATCAAGGGATGGAATGAGCAGTTCTTC.

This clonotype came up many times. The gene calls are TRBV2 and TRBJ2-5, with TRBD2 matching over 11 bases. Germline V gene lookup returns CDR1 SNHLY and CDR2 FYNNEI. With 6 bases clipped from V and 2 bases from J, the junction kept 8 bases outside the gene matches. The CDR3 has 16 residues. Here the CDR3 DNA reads TGTGCCAGCAGCATAGGACTAGCGGGTCCACAAGAGACCCAGTACTTC. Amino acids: CASSIGLAGPQETQYF. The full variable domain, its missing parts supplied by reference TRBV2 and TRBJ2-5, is EPEVTQTPSHQVTQMGQEVILRCVPISNHLYFYWYRQILGQKVEFLVSFYNNEISEKSEIFDDQFSVERPDGSNFTLKIRSTKLEDSAMYFCASSIGLAGPQETQYFGPGTRLLVL.

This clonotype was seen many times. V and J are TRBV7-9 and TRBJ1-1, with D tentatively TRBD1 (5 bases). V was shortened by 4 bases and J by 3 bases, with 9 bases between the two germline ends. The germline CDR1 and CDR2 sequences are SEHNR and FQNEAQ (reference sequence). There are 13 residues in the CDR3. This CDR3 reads CASSWGEDTEAFF. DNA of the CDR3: TGTGCCAGCAGCTGGGGCGAGGACACTGAAGCTTTCTTT.

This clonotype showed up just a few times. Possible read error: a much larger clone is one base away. The CDR3 nucleotides are TGTGCCAGCAGGCCACAACCGCAGGGGATAGGCAAAAACATTCAGTACTTC. It yields the protein CASRPQPQGIGKNIQYF. The V and J genes are TRBV7-9 and TRBJ2-4; possibly TRBD1 for D (6 bases). Trimming cost V 6 bases and J 3 bases, with 21 bases left between them. This CDR3 contains 17 residues. The germline V gene has CDR1 SEHNR and CDR2 FQNEAQ (reference sequence).

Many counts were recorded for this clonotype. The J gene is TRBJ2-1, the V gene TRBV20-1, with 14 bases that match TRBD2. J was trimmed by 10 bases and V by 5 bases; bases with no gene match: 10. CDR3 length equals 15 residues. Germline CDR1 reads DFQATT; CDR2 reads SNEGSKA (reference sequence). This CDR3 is CSAQEGLAGVGEQFF. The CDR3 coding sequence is TGCAGTGCTCAGGAGGGACTAGCGGGAGTTGGGGAGCAGTTCTTC.